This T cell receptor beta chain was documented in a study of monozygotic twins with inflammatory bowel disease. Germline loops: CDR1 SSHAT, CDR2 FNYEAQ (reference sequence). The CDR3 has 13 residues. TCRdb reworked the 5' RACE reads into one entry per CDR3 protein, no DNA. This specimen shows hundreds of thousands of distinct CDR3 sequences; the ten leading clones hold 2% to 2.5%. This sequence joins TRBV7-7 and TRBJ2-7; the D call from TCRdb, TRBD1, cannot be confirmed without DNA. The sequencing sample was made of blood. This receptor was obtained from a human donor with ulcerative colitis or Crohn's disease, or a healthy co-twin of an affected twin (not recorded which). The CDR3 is CASSPTSPGEQYF. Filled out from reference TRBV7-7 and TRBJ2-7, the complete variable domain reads GAGVSQSPRYKVTKRGQDVTLRCDPISSHATLYWYQQALGQGPEFLTYFNYEAQPDKSGLPSDRFSAERPEGSISTLTIQRTEQRDSAMYRCASSPTSPGEQYFGPGTRLTVT.